Listed below are T cell receptor beta chains from one sample, sequenced in a study of blood T cell repertoires in COVID-19. Clones were read by immunoSEQ multiplex PCR, and TCRdb kept only the in-frame ones, dropping some. The sample comprises 490,000 or so clones, approximately 91% of which are singletons, and around 7.9% rests with the top ten. The sequenced sample was PBMCs or T cells enriched from blood (not recorded which). All receptors derive from a woman aged 60-70 years who had recovered from COVID-19. Each CDR3 is given with its conserved first and last residue. Each record gives: D gene, V gene, CDR3 protein. The D gene is left open where the match is weak.

d_gene: -
v_gene: TRBV11-3
CDR3aa: CASSLGQGGTEAFF

d_gene: -
v_gene: TRBV7-9
CDR3aa: CASSFVGVNTEAFF

d_gene: TRBD2
v_gene: TRBV7-2
CDR3aa: CASSLGLGGARNEQFF

d_gene: -
v_gene: TRBV2
CDR3aa: CASRFGGIEQYF

d_gene: -
v_gene: TRBV2
CDR3aa: CASIINRGGASYGYTF

d_gene: -
v_gene: TRBV3-1/TRBV3-2
CDR3aa: CASSPRSTGELFF

d_gene: -
v_gene: TRBV24-1
CDR3aa: CATSDPRTSNEPQHF

d_gene: TRBD1
v_gene: TRBV5-6
CDR3aa: CASSWTGSSYEQYF

d_gene: TRBD2
v_gene: TRBV18
CDR3aa: CASSPRRGGHNEQFF

d_gene: -
v_gene: TRBV30
CDR3aa: CAWSRWSRTLSYGYTF

d_gene: TRBD1
v_gene: TRBV29-1
CDR3aa: CSVSQGLSNEKLFF

d_gene: TRBD1
v_gene: TRBV6-5
CDR3aa: CASTRQGKTGELFF

d_gene: TRBD1
v_gene: TRBV24-1
CDR3aa: CATSEATGSGETQYF